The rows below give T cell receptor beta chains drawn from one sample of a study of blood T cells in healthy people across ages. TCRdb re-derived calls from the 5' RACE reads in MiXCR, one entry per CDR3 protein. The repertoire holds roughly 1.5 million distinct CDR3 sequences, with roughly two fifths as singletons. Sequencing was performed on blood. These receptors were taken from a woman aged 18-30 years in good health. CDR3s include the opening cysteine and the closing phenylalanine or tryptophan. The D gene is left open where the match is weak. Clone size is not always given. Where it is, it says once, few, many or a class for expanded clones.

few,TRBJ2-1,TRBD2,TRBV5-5,TGTGCCAGCAGCTTCATGTTCCCTAGCGGGAGTTGGCATGAGCAGTTCTTC,CASSFMFPSGSWHEQFF
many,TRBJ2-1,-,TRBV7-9,TGTGCCAGCAGCTTATTAGGGGGTAATGAGCAGTTCTTC,CASSLLGGNEQFF
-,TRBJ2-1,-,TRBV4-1,TGCGCCAGCAGCCAACTCTTTTTGGAGCGGGCCCCCTACAATGAGCAGTTCTTC,CASSQLFLERAPYNEQFF
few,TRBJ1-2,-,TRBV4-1,TGCGCCAGCAGCCAAGCGGCCAGGATCTCTTATGGCTACACCTTC,CASSQAARISYGYTF
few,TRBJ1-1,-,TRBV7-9,TGTGCCAGCAGCTTAGCGAATGCGCCGAACACTGAAGCTTTCTTT,CASSLANAPNTEAFF
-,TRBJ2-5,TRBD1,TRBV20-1,TGCAGTGCCATACAGACAGGGAGAGAGACCCAGTACTTC,CSAIQTGRETQYF
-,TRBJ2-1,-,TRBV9,TGTGCCAGCAGCCAAGTAGGGGGGCAATACAATGAGCAGTTCTTC,CASSQVGGQYNEQFF
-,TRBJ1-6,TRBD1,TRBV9,TGTGCCAGCAGCCTAGACAGGGTGTCCTATAATTCACCCCTCCACTTT,CASSLDRVSYNSPLHF
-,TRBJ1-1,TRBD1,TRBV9,TGTGCCAGCAGCGCAGGGGGGTTACGCGGGGAAGCTTTCTTT,CASSAGGLRGEAFF
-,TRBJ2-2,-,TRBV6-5,TGTGCCAGCAGTTACCCGGGCGGGGAGCTGTTTTTT,CASSYPGGELFF
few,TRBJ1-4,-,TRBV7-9,TGTGCCAGCAGCTTATTTCTAGTCAGAAACGAAAAACTGTTTTTT,CASSLFLVRNEKLFF
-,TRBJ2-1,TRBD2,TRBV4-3,TGCGCCAGCAGCCAGCTTATCCCTAGCGGACGCTCCTACAATGAGCAGTTCTTC,CASSQLIPSGRSYNEQFF
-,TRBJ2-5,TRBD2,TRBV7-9,TGTGCCAGCAGCCTAGGGACTAGTAGGGATGAGCAGTACTTC,CASSLGTSRDEQYF
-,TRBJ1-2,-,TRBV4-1,TGCGCCAGCAGCCAACCCTTAAGGGGCAGTAACTATGGCTACACCTTC,CASSQPLRGSNYGYTF
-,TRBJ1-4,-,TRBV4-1,TGCGCCAGCAGCCAGACCACAATGGGGGCAACTAATGAAAAACTGTTTTTT,CASSQTTMGATNEKLFF
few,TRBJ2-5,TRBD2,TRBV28,TGTGCCAGCAGCCCGATTAGCGGGACCAGCCAAGAGACCCAGTACTTC,CASSPISGTSQETQYF
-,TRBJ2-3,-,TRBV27,TGTGCCAGCAGTTTTTATGACTCCGAAGATACGCAGTATTTT,CASSFYDSEDTQYF
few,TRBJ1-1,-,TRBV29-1,TGCAGCGCCGTACGGGGTACAAACACTGAAGCTTTCTTT,CSAVRGTNTEAFF
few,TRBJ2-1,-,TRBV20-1,TGCAGTGCTAAGGCTTCGTATGAGCAGTTCTTC,CSAKASYEQFF
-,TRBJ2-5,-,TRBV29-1,TGCAGCGTTGAAGGGGAACAGGGTACGGAGACCCAGTACTTC,CSVEGEQGTETQYF
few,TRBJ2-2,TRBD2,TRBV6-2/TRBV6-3,TGTGCCAGCAGGGGGGGACTAGCGGGATTGGACACCGGGGAGCTGTTTTTT,CASRGGLAGLDTGELFF
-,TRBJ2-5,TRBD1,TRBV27,TGTGCCAGCGCGCATCTGTTGACAGGGCCCGAGACCCAGTACTTC,CASAHLLTGPETQYF
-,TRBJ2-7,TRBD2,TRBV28,TGTGCCAGCAGTCAGCCGGGACTAGCGTCCTCCTACGAGCAGTACTTC,CASSQPGLASSYEQYF
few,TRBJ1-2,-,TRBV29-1,TGCAGCGCACGGAGGGGGTCTAACTATGGCTACACCTTC,CSARRGSNYGYTF
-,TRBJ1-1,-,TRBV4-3,TGCGCCAGCAGCCAAGGAGCCCAGAGACTGAACACTGAAGCTTTCTTT,CASSQGAQRLNTEAFF
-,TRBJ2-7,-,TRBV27,TGTGCCAGCAGTTTGCAAGCGAGGCCCTACGAGCAGTACTTC,CASSLQARPYEQYF
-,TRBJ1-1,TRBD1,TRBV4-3,TGCGCCAGCAGCCGACGGGGACAGATGAACACTGAAGCTTTCTTT,CASSRRGQMNTEAFF
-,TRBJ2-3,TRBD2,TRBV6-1,TGTGCCAGCAGTGAATTCCCTAGCGGGGGTTACACAGATACGCAGTATTTT,CASSEFPSGGYTDTQYF
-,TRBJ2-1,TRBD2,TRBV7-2,TGTGCCAGCAGCCTTTACTTTAGCGGGACTTCCTACAATGAGCAGTTCTTC,CASSLYFSGTSYNEQFF